This TCR beta chain derives from a study of blood T cell repertoires in COVID-19. Study information: COVID-19 samples, acute and convalescent, were from the United States, Italy and Spain. From T cells, B-cell-depleted T cells, or PBMCs came the material, which was cDNA or gDNA.

This CDR3 region has 15 residues. Trimming removed 2 bases from V and 5 bases from J; junction bases left unmatched: 8. CDR1 is SGHRS, CDR2 YFSETQ, per germline. How the authors handled the data: For nucleated cells, counts were estimated from reference gene primer amplification. Profiling relied on immunoSEQ multiplex PCR, and the TCRdb table lists in-frame clones only, not all of them. V and J calls and clone size come straight from that table; D and trimming were deduced from the DNA. This sample has 190,000 or so clones, with under 85% found just once. This receptor was obtained from a woman of 80 years or more with acute or convalescent COVID-19. Sequencing was done on a sample of peripheral blood. The chain links TRBV5-1 to TRBJ2-3; 7 bases are shared with TRBD1. This CDR3 reads CASSLQGGLGDTQYF. In nucleotides, the CDR3 is TGCGCCAGCAGCTTACAAGGGGGCTTAGGAGATACGCAGTATTTT.